The source of this TCR beta chain is a study of blood T cell repertoires in COVID-19. Study-level background: The origin of the acute and convalescent COVID-19 samples was the United States, Italy and Spain. Nucleic acid was either cDNA or gDNA, and it came from T cells, B-cell-depleted T cells, or PBMCs.

This CDR3 spans 16 amino acids. Germline loops: CDR1 SEHNR, CDR2 FQNEAQ (reference sequence). Trimming took off 2 bases at V and 1 base at J, with 15 bases between the two ends. There are many counts of this clone. Authors' analysis steps: Reference gene primers were amplified, and this amplification served to estimate nucleated cell counts. TCRdb's copy holds only in-frame clones and misses some; the assay was immunoSEQ multiplex PCR. That table gives V, J and clone size, and the DNA gave D and trimming. Here the sample spans tens of thousands of clones, roughly 82% being singletons. The material sequenced was peripheral blood. The genes are TRBV7-9 and TRBJ2-7; maybe TRBD2 (5 bases). This TCR derives from a man aged 45-60 years with acute or convalescent COVID-19. The CDR3, as DNA: TGTGCCAGCAGCTTAATTGCGGCTAGCCTGTCCTACGAGCAGTACTTC. Translation gives CASSLIAASLSYEQYF. Full variable domain (remainder filled in from reference TRBV7-9 and TRBJ2-7): DTGVSQNPRHKITKRGQNVTFRCDPISEHNRLYWYRQTLGQGPEFLTYFQNEAQLEKSRLLSDRFSAERPKGSFSTLEIQRTEQGDSAMYLCASSLIAASLSYEQYFGPGTRLTVT.